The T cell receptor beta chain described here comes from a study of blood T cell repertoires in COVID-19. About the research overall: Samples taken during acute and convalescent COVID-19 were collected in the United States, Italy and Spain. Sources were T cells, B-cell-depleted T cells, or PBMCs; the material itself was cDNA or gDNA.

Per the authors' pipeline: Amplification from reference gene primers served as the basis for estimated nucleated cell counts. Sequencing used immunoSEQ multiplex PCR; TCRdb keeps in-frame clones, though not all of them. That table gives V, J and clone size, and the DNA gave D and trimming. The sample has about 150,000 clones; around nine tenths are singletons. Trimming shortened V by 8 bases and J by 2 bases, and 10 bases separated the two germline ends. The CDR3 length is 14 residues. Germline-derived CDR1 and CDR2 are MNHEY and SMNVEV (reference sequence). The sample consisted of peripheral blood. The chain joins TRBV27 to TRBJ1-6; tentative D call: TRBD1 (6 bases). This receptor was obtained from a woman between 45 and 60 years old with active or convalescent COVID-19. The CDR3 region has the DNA TGTGCCAGCCGACAGGACACCTATAATTCACCCCTCCACTTT. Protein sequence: CASRQDTYNSPLHF.